This T cell receptor (beta chain) came from a study of spatial heterogeneity in lung cancer. Study-level information: There were, on average, more than 9.5 raw-read appearances for each unique TCR and UMI combination.

Unique molecular identifiers, one per molecule, were present on every TCR cDNA molecule. TCRdb re-called the 5' RACE reads through MiXCR, storing one row per CDR3 protein. The sample shows fewer than 5,500 distinct CDR3 sequences, about 3% of them seen only once. CDR3 length: 11 amino acids. Germline lookup yields CDR1 DFQATT and CDR2 SNEGSKA (reference sequence). V shed 6 bases and J shed 4 bases, with 9 bases lying between them. This clonotype was found many times. Time point denoted: sample taken at primary tumor resection. Tumor, nontumor lung or frozen PBMC supplied whole RNA, sequenced without sorting.

The TCR originated in a male donor with early-stage non-small cell lung cancer. Specimen: normal lung tissue next to the tumor, collected at surgery. V gene TRBV20-1 combines with J gene TRBJ2-5; no clear D gene. The CDR3 loop is CSAVQVETQYF. CDR3 nucleotides: TGCAGTGCCGTCCAGGTAGAGACCCAGTACTTC.